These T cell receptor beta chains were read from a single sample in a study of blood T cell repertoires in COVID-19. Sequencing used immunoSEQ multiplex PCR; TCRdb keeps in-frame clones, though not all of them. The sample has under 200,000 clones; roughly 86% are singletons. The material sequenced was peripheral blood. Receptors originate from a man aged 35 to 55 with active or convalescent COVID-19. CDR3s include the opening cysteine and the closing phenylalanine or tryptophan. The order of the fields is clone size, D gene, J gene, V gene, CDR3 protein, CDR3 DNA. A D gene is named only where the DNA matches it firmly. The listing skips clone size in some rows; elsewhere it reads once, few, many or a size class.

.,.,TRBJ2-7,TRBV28,CASSFGSSYEQYF,TGTGCCAGCAGTTTTGGCAGCTCCTACGAGCAGTACTTC
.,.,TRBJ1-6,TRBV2,CASSGGGDSPLHF,TGTGCCAGCAGTGGAGGAGGGGATTCACCCCTCCACTTT
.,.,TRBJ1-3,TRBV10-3,CAISERSSQQASGNTIYF,TGTGCCATCAGTGAGAGATCTAGCCAGCAGGCCTCTGGAAACACCATATATTTT
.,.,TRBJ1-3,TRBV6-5,CASSRTVHSGNTIYF,TGTGCCAGCAGTAGGACAGTCCACTCTGGAAACACCATATATTTT
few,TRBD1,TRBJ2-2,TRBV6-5,CAIQTQGVNTGELFF,TGTGCCATCCAAACACAGGGGGTGAACACCGGGGAGCTGTTTTTT
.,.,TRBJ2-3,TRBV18,CASSPPGRSTDTQYF,TGTGCCAGCTCACCACCGGGGCGGAGCACAGATACGCAGTATTTT
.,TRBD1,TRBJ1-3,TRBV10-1,CASSVGRDRGLGNTIYF,TGCGCCAGCAGTGTGGGTAGGGACAGGGGGCTCGGAAACACCATATATTTT
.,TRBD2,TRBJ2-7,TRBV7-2,CASSATSVPYEQYF,TGTGCCAGCAGCGCCACTAGCGTCCCCTACGAGCAGTACTTC
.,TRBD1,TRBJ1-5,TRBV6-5,CASSYRTGVDQPQHF,TGTGCCAGCAGTTACCGAACAGGGGTGGATCAGCCCCAGCATTTT
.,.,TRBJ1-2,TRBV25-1,CASREDSYGYTF,TGTGCCAGCCGCGAAGACAGTTATGGCTACACCTTC
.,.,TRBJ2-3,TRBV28,CASSLLLSGGLTDTQYF,TGTGCCAGCAGTTTACTCTTAAGTGGGGGCCTCACAGATACGCAGTATTTT
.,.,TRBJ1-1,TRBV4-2,CASSPSGRDTEAFF,TGTGCCAGCAGCCCCTCAGGGAGGGACACTGAAGCTTTCTTT
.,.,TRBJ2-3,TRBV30,CAWNPRGRGGTDTQYF,TGTGCCTGGAACCCACGGGGCAGGGGTGGCACAGATACGCAGTATTTT
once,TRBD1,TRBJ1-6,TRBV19,CASSIGVRGTGYSPLHF,TGTGCCAGTAGTATCGGAGTGCGCGGGACAGGGTACTCACCCCTCCACTTT
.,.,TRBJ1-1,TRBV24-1,CATSDTTGGAMNTEAFF,TGTGCCACCAGCGACACAACTGGGGGGGCGATGAACACTGAAGCTTTCTTT
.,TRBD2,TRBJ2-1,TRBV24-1,CATSDLLTQRVAGGPNEQFF,TGTGCCACCAGTGATTTGTTGACACAGAGGGTAGCGGGGGGCCCCAATGAGCAGTTCTTC
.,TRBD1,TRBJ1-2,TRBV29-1,CSVGQTGAPSYGYTF,TGCAGCGTTGGCCAGACAGGGGCACCCAGCTATGGCTACACCTTC
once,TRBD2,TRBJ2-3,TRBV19,CASSPGGLATDTQYF,TGTGCCAGTAGTCCGGGGGGACTAGCGACAGATACGCAGTATTTT
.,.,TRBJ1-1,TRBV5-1,CASSLFGVRTDTEAFF,TGCGCCAGCAGCTTATTCGGTGTTCGTACGGACACTGAAGCTTTCTTT
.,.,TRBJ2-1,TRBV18,CASSPIGSGNEQFF,TGTGCCAGCTCACCTATTGGGAGCGGCAATGAGCAGTTCTTC
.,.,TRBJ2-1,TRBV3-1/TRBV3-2,CASTAEGVEQFF,TGTGCCAGCACCGCCGAGGGGGTTGAGCAGTTCTTC
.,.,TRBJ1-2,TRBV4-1,CASSQDLQGIYGYTF,TGCGCCAGCAGCCAAGATCTTCAGGGGATCTATGGCTACACCTTC
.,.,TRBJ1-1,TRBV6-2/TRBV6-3,CASSYSGLREAFF,TGTGCCAGCAGTTACTCGGGCCTTCGGGAAGCTTTCTTT
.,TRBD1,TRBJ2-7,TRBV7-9,CASSFTRQGEQYF,TGTGCCAGCAGCTTTACGAGACAGGGGGAGCAGTACTTC
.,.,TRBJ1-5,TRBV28,CAIIGGNQPQHF,TGTGCCATCATAGGAGGCAATCAGCCCCAGCATTTT
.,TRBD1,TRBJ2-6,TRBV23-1,CATSGETGQGVLYGANVLTF,TGCGCCACCTCCGGCGAAACCGGACAGGGGGTCTTATATGGGGCCAACGTCCTGACTTTC
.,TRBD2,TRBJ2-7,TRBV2,CATLPPSGGEYEQYF,TGTGCCACCCTACCTCCTAGCGGGGGTGAATACGAGCAGTACTTC
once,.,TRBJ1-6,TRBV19,CASMRASGSPLHF,TGTGCCAGTATGCGGGCTTCAGGTTCACCCCTCCACTTT
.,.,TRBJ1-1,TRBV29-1,CSVEPGVKGAFF,TGCAGCGTTGAACCAGGGGTTAAAGGAGCTTTCTTT
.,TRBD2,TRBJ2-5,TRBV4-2,CASSQDGAGGIETQYF,TGTGCCAGCAGCCAAGATGGGGCGGGGGGCATAGAGACCCAGTACTTC
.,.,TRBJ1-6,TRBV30,CAWSISGNSPLHF,TGTGCCTGGAGTATATCAGGGAATTCACCCCTCCACTTT
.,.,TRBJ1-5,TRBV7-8,CASSLDRARGDQPQHF,TGTGCCAGCAGCTTAGATAGGGCCAGGGGAGATCAGCCCCAGCATTTT
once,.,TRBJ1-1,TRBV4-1,CASSQGNRAPESAFF,TGCGCCAGCAGCCAAGGGAACAGGGCCCCTGAATCGGCTTTCTTT
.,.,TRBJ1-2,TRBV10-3,CAISEEGRVYGYTF,TGTGCCATCAGTGAGGAGGGTCGGGTCTATGGCTACACCTTC
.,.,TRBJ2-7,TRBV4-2,CASSQPRIRTSGVYEQYF,TGTGCCAGCAGCCAACCAAGAATCCGAACATCGGGGGTCTACGAGCAGTACTTC
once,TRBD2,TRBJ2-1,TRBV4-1,CASSQGQRGDTNEQFF,TGCGCCAGCAGCCAAGGTCAGCGGGGGGATACTAATGAGCAGTTCTTC
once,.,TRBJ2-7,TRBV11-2,CASSPRPGVYEQYF,TGTGCCAGCAGCCCCCGCCCAGGGGTCTACGAGCAGTACTTC
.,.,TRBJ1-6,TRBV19,CASSMGTGTLLHF,TGTGCCAGTAGTATGGGTACGGGAACACTCCTCCACTTT
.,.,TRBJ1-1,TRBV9,CASSPGVLNTEAFF,TGTGCCAGCAGCCCCGGGGTGCTGAACACTGAAGCTTTCTTT
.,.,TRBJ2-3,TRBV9,CASSADTYTDTQYF,TGTGCCAGCAGCGCAGACACCTACACAGATACGCAGTATTTT
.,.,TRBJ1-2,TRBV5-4,CASSHDYGKANYGYTF,TGTGCCAGCAGCCACGACTACGGAAAAGCTAACTATGGCTACACCTTC
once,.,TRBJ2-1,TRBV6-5,CASSYGRAYNEQFF,TGTGCCAGCAGTTACGGCAGGGCCTACAATGAGCAGTTCTTC
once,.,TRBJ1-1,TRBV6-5,CASRHVQGNTEAFF,TGTGCCAGCAGACACGTACAGGGTAACACTGAAGCTTTCTTT
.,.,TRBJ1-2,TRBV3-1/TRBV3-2,CASSQVETAYGYTF,TGTGCCAGCAGCCAAGTAGAGACAGCCTATGGCTACACCTTC
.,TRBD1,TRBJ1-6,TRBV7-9,CASSMGQGVISPLHF,TGTGCCAGCAGCATGGGACAGGGGGTAATCTCACCCCTCCACTTT
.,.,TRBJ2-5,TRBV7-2,CASSLYGGQETQYF,TGTGCCAGCAGCTTATACGGGGGCCAAGAGACCCAGTACTTC
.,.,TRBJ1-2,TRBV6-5,CASRKGPTNNYGYTF,TGTGCCAGCAGAAAGGGGCCAACCAATAACTATGGCTACACCTTC
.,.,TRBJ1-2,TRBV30,CAWSLGQLPFYGYTF,TGTGCCTGGAGCCTCGGACAGCTACCGTTCTATGGCTACACCTTC
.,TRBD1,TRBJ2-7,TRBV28,CASNPYGQVNEQYF,TGTGCCAGCAATCCCTACGGACAGGTGAACGAGCAGTACTTC
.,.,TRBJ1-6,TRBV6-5,CASTTERVGSPLHF,TGTGCCAGCACCACCGAGAGGGTAGGATCACCCCTCCACTTT